One sample yielded the 21 T cell receptor beta chains listed below, sequenced in a study of T cell repertoires in cytomegalovirus infection. TCRdb passed the reads through MiXCR, listing each CDR3 protein once. This table has 400,000 or so distinct CDR3 sequences, around a sixth appearing once. Sequenced material: PBMCs. Receptors originate from a human donor in good health (CMV status not recorded). Some clones in this sample may be carry-over from other donors' samples.

This clonotype has more than one count but fewer than ten. This chain links TRBV2 with TRBJ1-6; no clear D gene. Germline V CDR1 and CDR2: SNHLY, FYNNEI. V lost 4 bases and J 18 bases, leaving 13 bases between the germline ends. CDR3 length equals 11 residues. CDR3 nucleotides: TGTGCCAGCAGTGTTTACCAAGATCCCCACTTT. Translated: CASSVYQDPHF.

This clonotype was observed at least ten times. V and J are TRBV7-2 and TRBJ1-1; 8 bases align to TRBD1. Per germline, CDR1 SGHTA and CDR2 FQGNSA. The V and J ends lost 1 base and 5 bases, in that order; junction bases with no gene match: 6. CDR3 size: 15 residues. The CDR3 protein is CASSLGQGRETEAFF. The CDR3 nucleotides are TGTGCCAGCAGCTTAGGACAGGGGCGTGAGACTGAAGCTTTCTTT.

This clonotype has more than one count but fewer than ten. The J gene is TRBJ2-3, the V gene TRBV9; D uncertain. CDR1 SGDLS and CDR2 YYNGEE come from the germline V gene. The ends were cut back, 0 bases at V and 4 bases at J, with 6 bases in the middle. There are 13 residues in the CDR3. In DNA, the CDR3 is TGTGCCAGCAGCGTAGGGGAAGCAGATACGCAGTATTTT. Amino acids: CASSVGEADTQYF.

This chain connects TRBV5-8 to TRBJ1-2, with D uncertain. V lost 2 bases and J lost 0, with 8 bases in between. The CDR3 spans 14 residues. Germline CDR1 and CDR2: SGHTS and YDEGEE. The CDR3 region has the DNA TGTGCCAGCAGCTTTTGGAGCACTAACTATGGCTACACCTTC. Translating gives CASSFWSTNYGYTF.

The chain couples TRBV4-3 to TRBJ1-3; a weak D match, TRBD1 (5 bases). Germline V lookup: CDR1 LGHNA, CDR2 YSLEER. The V end lost 1 base, the J end lost 4 bases, and 11 bases lay between the germline ends. The CDR3 covers 15 residues. The CDR3 protein is CASSQVFRDGNTIYF. The CDR3 DNA follows: TGCGCCAGCAGCCAAGTATTCAGGGACGGAAACACCATATATTTT.

The table lists this clonotype with many counts. The gene calls are TRBV7-2 and TRBJ2-1; 7 bases align to TRBD2. Trimming took 8 bases from V and 3 from J; bases not matched to a gene: 4. CDR3 length: 13 residues. Germline CDR1 SGHTA, CDR2 FQGNSA. This CDR3 reads CASLLAVYNEQFF. CDR3 sequence (DNA): TGTGCCAGCCTCCTAGCGGTCTACAATGAGCAGTTCTTC. Combining the CDR3 with reference TRBV7-2 and TRBJ2-1 gives the whole variable domain GAGVSQSPSNKVTEKGKDVELRCDPISGHTALYWYRQSLGQGLEFLIYFQGNSAPDKSGLPSDRFSAERTGGSVSTLTIQRTQQEDSAVYLCASLLAVYNEQFFGPGTRLTVL.

This clonotype was counted between two and nine times. The V call is TRBV20-1, the J call TRBJ2-2; maybe TRBD1 (6 bases). Germline V gene lookup returns CDR1 DFQATT and CDR2 SNEGSKA (reference sequence). The CDR3 covers 16 residues. V dropped 0 bases and J dropped 3 bases, with 14 bases sitting between them. In nucleotides, the CDR3 is TGCAGTGCTAGAGATCCCCGGACAGCCGACACCGGGGAGCTGTTTTTT. Encoded protein: CSARDPRTADTGELFF.

The chain joins TRBV7-9 to TRBJ2-3; a possible D gene is TRBD2 (5 bases). V shed 7 bases and J shed 6 bases, with 11 bases lying between them. Germline V CDR1 and CDR2: SEHNR, FQNEAQ (reference sequence). The CDR3 has 12 amino acids. CDR3 sequence (DNA): TGTGCCAGCAACTCGGAGGCCGATACGCAGTATTTT. Translating it yields CASNSEADTQYF.

This clonotype was picked up a small number of times. The genes are TRBV5-6 and TRBJ2-3, with a weak D call TRBD1 (6 bases). The CDR3 loop spans 17 amino acids. Germline CDR1 reads SGHDT; CDR2 reads YYEEEE. Trimming stripped 2 bases from V and 6 bases from J, with 22 bases between. As DNA, the CDR3 is TGTGCCAGCAGCTTAAGACAGGTAGAGCTCCTGGGCGATACGCAGTATTTT. Amino acids: CASSLRQVELLGDTQYF. Using reference TRBV5-6 and TRBJ2-3 for the parts outside the CDR3, the full variable domain is DAGVTQSPTHLIKTRGQQVTLRCSPKSGHDTVSWYQQALGQGPQFIFQYYEEEERQRGNFPDRFSGHQFPNYSSELNVNALLLGDSALYLCASSLRQVELLGDTQYFGPGTRLTVL.

This chain connects TRBV7-2 to TRBJ2-5; possibly TRBD2 for D (6 bases). This CDR3 region has 15 residues. Deletions cut 0 bases from V and 9 bases from J, with 17 bases between. CDR1 SGHTA and CDR2 FQGNSA come from the germline V gene. The CDR3 DNA sequence: TGTGCCAGCAGCTTAGCCGGAACTAGCTTGTGGGCCCAGTACTTC. Encoded protein: CASSLAGTSLWAQYF.

The chain uses TRBV10-3 and TRBJ1-2, with D perhaps TRBD1 (5 bases). V was trimmed by 8 bases and J by 8 bases, leaving 12 bases between them. The CDR3 length is 11 residues. In germline, CDR1 is ENHRY, CDR2 SYGVKD. In DNA, the CDR3 is TGTGCCATCGGGGGGGACCGGGGCTACACCTTC. This translates into CAIGGDRGYTF.

This clonotype came up many times. The chain joins TRBV7-9 to TRBJ1-5; D uncertain. CDR1 and CDR2 from the germline V gene are SEHNR and FQNEAQ (reference sequence). V lost 5 bases to trimming and J lost 10 bases, with 15 bases between them. This CDR3 has 13 amino acids. CDR3 bases: TGTGCCAGCAGCCGCCCTGGTTCGGATCCCCAGCATTTT. Protein: CASSRPGSDPQHF.

This clonotype was counted many times. The rearrangement uses TRBV7-9 and TRBJ2-3; D is perhaps TRBD2 (5 bases). The V end was cut by 5 bases, the J end by 4 bases, with 13 bases between. This CDR3 comprises 14 residues. Germline values: CDR1 SEHNR, CDR2 FQNEAQ (reference sequence). The CDR3 coding sequence is TGTGCCAGCAGCCGTCAGGAGGTACCAGATACGCAGTATTTT. Amino acid sequence: CASSRQEVPDTQYF. Looking up the rest from reference TRBV7-9 and TRBJ2-3 gives the full variable domain: DTGVSQNPRHKITKRGQNVTFRCDPISEHNRLYWYRQTLGQGPEFLTYFQNEAQLEKSRLLSDRFSAERPKGSFSTLEIQRTEQGDSAMYLCASSRQEVPDTQYFGPGTRLTVL.

This clonotype has a count of ten or more. CDR3 in amino acids: CASSLAGTRGYGYTF. Here the CDR3 DNA reads TGTGCCAGCAGCTTAGCAGGGACTCGGGGCTATGGCTACACCTTC. The rearrangement links TRBV7-9 to TRBJ1-2; weak D call: TRBD1 (5 bases). The CDR3 loop spans 15 amino acids. With 0 bases removed from V and 4 bases from J, the gap between germline ends came to 12 bases. In germline, CDR1 is SEHNR, CDR2 FQNEAQ (reference sequence). Variable domain in full (rest from reference TRBV7-9 and TRBJ1-2): DTGVSQNPRHKITKRGQNVTFRCDPISEHNRLYWYRQTLGQGPEFLTYFQNEAQLEKSRLLSDRFSAERPKGSFSTLEIQRTEQGDSAMYLCASSLAGTRGYGYTFGSGTRLTVV.

This clonotype was observed many times. This chain connects TRBV12-3 or TRBV12-4 to TRBJ2-7; 8 bases are shared with TRBD2. The CDR3 covers 14 residues. J gave up 3 bases and V 4 bases, and 5 bases lay outside the gene matches. CDR3 protein: CASSSLAAGYEQYF. CDR3 sequence (DNA): TGTGCCAGCAGTTCACTAGCGGCGGGCTACGAGCAGTACTTC.

This clonotype has just a few counts. This chain links TRBV20-1 with TRBJ1-2; no clear D. The CDR3 totals 14 residues. Germline lookup yields CDR1 DFQATT and CDR2 SNEGSKA (reference sequence). Trimming shortened V by 2 bases and J by 3 bases, and 13 bases separated the two germline ends. The CDR3 sequence: CSARPPGYDYGYTF. CDR3 DNA: TGCAGTGCTAGACCCCCAGGTTATGACTATGGCTACACCTTC.

In its sample, this clonotype was seen many times. The chain has TRBV14 and TRBJ1-5, with D perhaps TRBD1 (5 bases). The CDR3 has 14 amino acids. CDR1 and CDR2 from the germline V gene are SGHDN and FVKESK. V lost 4 bases and J 7 bases, leaving 14 bases between the germline ends. The DNA for the CDR3 is TGTGCCAGCAGCCCGCAGGGTTTTGTACAGCCCCAGCATTTT. Translation: CASSPQGFVQPQHF.

Regarding this clonotype: One end of the junction fails to match germline, which may point to a read error. The V and J genes are TRBV28 and TRBJ2-5, with no clear D. There are 12 residues in the CDR3. The germline CDR1 and CDR2 sequences are MDHEN and SYDVKM. CDR3 sequence (DNA): TGTACCAGCAGTTCCACCCGAAAGACGCAGTACTTC. It yields the protein CTSSSTRKTQYF.

The chain couples TRBV14 to TRBJ1-1; TRBD1 matches 8 bases. V gave up 3 bases and J gave up 5 bases; unmatched junction bases: 11. This CDR3 has 16 residues. Germline V gene data show CDR1 as SGHDN and CDR2 as FVKESK. The CDR3 bases are TGTGCCAGCAGCCAGCAGTTGACAGGGGTATGGACTGAAGCTTTCTTT. It specifies CASSQQLTGVWTEAFF.

The chain joins TRBV18 to TRBJ2-7; 8 bases match TRBD1. CDR1 and CDR2 (germline): KGHSH, LQKENI. Losses at the gene ends were 2 bases for V and 6 bases for J; bases not matched to a gene: 3. The CDR3 loop spans 13 amino acids. The DNA for the CDR3 is TGTGCCAGCTCACCAAGAACAGGGGGCGAGCAGTACTTC. This translates into CASSPRTGGEQYF.

There are a few counts of this clonotype. V and J are TRBV28 and TRBJ1-5, with 9 bases that match TRBD1. CDR1 is MDHEN, CDR2 SYDVKM, per germline. The CDR3 has 12 residues. The V segment lost 8 bases and the J segment 8 bases; nucleotides outside the gene matches: 4. CDR3: CASATGGKPQHF. CDR3 bases: TGTGCCAGCGCGACAGGGGGAAAGCCCCAGCATTTT.